This T cell receptor (beta chain) was identified during a study of cytomegalovirus exposure and HLA in healthy donors. Profiling relied on immunoSEQ multiplex PCR, and the TCRdb table lists in-frame clones only, not all of them. The sample carries 45,000 to 55,000 clones, about 88% recorded once. CDR1 and CDR2 from the germline V gene are SQVTM and ANQGSEA. CDR3 length equals 13 residues. V was clipped by 4 bases and J by 4 bases; unmatched bases: 2. Overall study findings and caveats: Cytomegalovirus association was assigned to over 150 TCR beta chains. First-cohort TCR clusters tended to co-occur in the approximately 110 validation repertoires, a later analysis found.

Among the approximately 130 subjects of the validation cohort, separate from the approximately 700-subject first cohort, were the donors. As to this clone: Its specificity is unknown.

The rearrangement links TRBV29-1 to TRBJ2-1, with TRBD2 identical over 9 bases. The TCR comes from a woman aged 25-40 years in good health and CMV-seronegative. The sequencing sample was made of PBMCs. CDR3 nucleotide sequence: TGCAGCGTTGTTGGACTAGCGTACAATGAGCAGTTCTTC. Residues: CSVVGLAYNEQFF.